The text below deals with one T cell receptor (beta chain). The antigen is unknown. CDR1 and CDR2 from the germline V gene are SGHRS and YFSETQ. V gave up 5 bases and J gave up 2 bases, with 14 bases separating them. CDR3 length: 15 amino acids. This entry comes from a study of shared clonotypes between healthy human individuals. Study-level results: Genetic and exposure-history diversity was limited by the small donor number.

The CD4+ fraction was divided into a CD45RA+ naive subset and a CD45RA-negative memory subset. Libraries were prepared by immunoSEQ multiplex PCR; TCRdb keeps only in-frame clonotypes and omits some of them. Among a few million clones, just over 90% were seen once, and the ten largest hold approximately 0.4%. The V gene is TRBV5-1, the J gene TRBJ1-5; no clear D gene. The sequencing input was naive CD4+ T cells from PBMCs. The subset here: CD45RA+ positively selected. This sequence originates from a man between 18 and 29 years old in good health. Some clones in this sample may be carry-over from other donors' samples. CDR3 sequence: CASRVSYGRNQPQHF. CDR3 DNA sequence: TGCGCCAGCAGGGTCAGTTATGGGCGCAATCAGCCCCAGCATTTT.